The clone carrying this T cell receptor (beta chain) was counted ten times or more. What it recognizes is unknown. The use of a sample-barcoded 5' primer and a J-beta primer mix characterized a second PCR of roughly 6 to 11 cycles. Tags on each cDNA molecule came from a template-switch adaptor with 12 random nucleotides. Each CDR3 protein is one row after TCRdb ran MiXCR on the 5' RACE reads. Of 600,000 or so distinct CDR3 sequences in the sample, approximately 30% were seen once. The sample belongs to a study of blood T cells in healthy people across ages. Whole-study findings and limits: When set beside aged donors, long-lived donors presented more naive CD4+ cells and higher diversity.

The sequence derives from a woman older than 75 in good health. Sequencing was done on a sample of blood.

The CDR3 loop is CASSQGLLTDTQYF. The CDR3 coding sequence is TGTGCCAGCAGCCAGGGACTCCTCACAGATACGCAGTATTTT. This chain links TRBV3-1 with TRBJ2-3; a weak D match, TRBD2 (6 bases). Looked up from germline, CDR1 is LGHDT and CDR2 is YNNKEL (reference sequence). Trimming removed 3 bases from V and 2 bases from J, with 9 bases in between. The CDR3 loop spans 14 amino acids.